This entry features one TCR beta chain sequence. Its matching antigen is unknown. The CDR3 has 15 residues. Germline CDR1 reads LNHNV; CDR2 reads YYDKDF (reference sequence). V lost 0 bases to trimming and J lost 1 base, with 6 bases between them. Both 60 Vbeta primers and 13 Jbeta primers went into the PCR. Using immunoSEQ multiplex PCR, the repertoire was profiled, and TCRdb retains in-frame clones only, with some absent. Of roughly 150,000 clones listed, around 80% are singletons. This specimen belongs to a study of cytomegalovirus exposure and HLA in healthy donors. Findings and caveats of the study: Most likely, a cluster of highly shared sequence variants arose as a sequencing artifact. Association of a missense DCLRE1C variant with TCR beta V- and J-gene trimming was reported in a later analysis.

The TCR originated in a male donor in good health and CMV-seronegative. The specimen was PBMCs. The J gene is TRBJ2-2, the V gene TRBV15; possibly TRBD1 for D (5 bases). The CDR3 DNA is TGTGCCACCAGCAGAGAGCAGGGGAACACCGGGGAGCTGTTTTTT. Its translation is CATSREQGNTGELFF.